The rows below give T cell receptor beta chains drawn from one sample of a study of radiation and T cells in renal cell carcinoma. Using immunoSEQ multiplex PCR, the repertoire was profiled, and TCRdb retains in-frame clones only, with some absent. This sample has around 16,000 clones, with around 58% found just once. This material consisted of tumor tissue, taken from a patient whose treatment was nephrectomy without radiotherapy. These receptors were taken from a man aged 50-60 years with renal cell carcinoma. The CDR3 runs from the conserved cysteine through the conserved F or W. Fields, in order: D gene, V gene, clone size, J gene, CDR3 DNA, CDR3 protein. D genes are given only for firm matches. For some rows the clone size is stated as once, few or many, or as a class when expanded; others skip it.

d_call: TRBD1; v_call: TRBV7-2; clone_size: NA; j_call: TRBJ2-5; cdr3_nt: TGTGCCAGCAGCTTAGCGCATCGAGGGACAGCACAAGAGACCCAGTACTTC; cdr3_aa: CASSLAHRGTAQETQYF
d_call: NA; v_call: TRBV10-3; clone_size: NA; j_call: TRBJ1-1; cdr3_nt: TGTGCCATCGGACGGGGGGGTGAAGCTTTCTTT; cdr3_aa: CAIGRGGEAFF
d_call: NA; v_call: TRBV6-6; clone_size: few; j_call: TRBJ2-1; cdr3_nt: TGTGCCAGCAGCCCACAGGGAAGGGATGAGCAGTTCTTC; cdr3_aa: CASSPQGRDEQFF
d_call: NA; v_call: TRBV18; clone_size: NA; j_call: TRBJ1-4; cdr3_nt: TGTGCCAGCTCACCAGAGGGCCTCAATGAAAAACTGTTTTTT; cdr3_aa: CASSPEGLNEKLFF
d_call: TRBD1; v_call: TRBV27; clone_size: NA; j_call: TRBJ2-7; cdr3_nt: TGTGCCAGCAGTTCGACAGGGTCCTACGAGCAGTACTTC; cdr3_aa: CASSSTGSYEQYF
d_call: TRBD1; v_call: TRBV7-6; clone_size: NA; j_call: TRBJ2-7; cdr3_nt: TGTGCCAGCAGCTTAGATAAGGGACAGGGGAACTCCTACGAGCAGTACTTC; cdr3_aa: CASSLDKGQGNSYEQYF
d_call: TRBD2; v_call: TRBV29-1; clone_size: NA; j_call: TRBJ2-1; cdr3_nt: TGCAGCGTTGAATACGCGGGGGGCCACAATGAGCAGTTCTTC; cdr3_aa: CSVEYAGGHNEQFF
d_call: NA; v_call: TRBV7-9; clone_size: NA; j_call: TRBJ1-6; cdr3_nt: TGTGCCAGCAGCTTACGGGCAGACCGCACCCTCCACTTT; cdr3_aa: CASSLRADRTLHF
d_call: NA; v_call: TRBV29-1; clone_size: NA; j_call: TRBJ1-2; cdr3_nt: TGCAGCGTTGAAGGGGTGAAGGAACTCAATGGCTACACCTTC; cdr3_aa: CSVEGVKELNGYTF
d_call: NA; v_call: TRBV4-1; clone_size: NA; j_call: TRBJ2-7; cdr3_nt: TGCGCCAGCAGCCAACCGGGACAACCCTACGAGCAGTACTTC; cdr3_aa: CASSQPGQPYEQYF
d_call: NA; v_call: TRBV6-6; clone_size: NA; j_call: TRBJ2-5; cdr3_nt: TGTGCCAGCAGTTACTCACCGGGGCAGGGGCGGGGGACCCAGTACTTC; cdr3_aa: CASSYSPGQGRGTQYF
d_call: NA; v_call: TRBV4-2; clone_size: NA; j_call: TRBJ2-7; cdr3_nt: TGTGCCAGCAGCCAAGATAGAACTAGCCTGATACACGAGCAGTACTTC; cdr3_aa: CASSQDRTSLIHEQYF
d_call: TRBD1; v_call: TRBV14; clone_size: few; j_call: TRBJ1-1; cdr3_nt: TGTGCCAGCAGCCAAGCTGATAAGGGGGCCCTGAACACTGAAGCTTTCTTT; cdr3_aa: CASSQADKGALNTEAFF
d_call: NA; v_call: TRBV21-1; clone_size: NA; j_call: TRBJ1-4; cdr3_nt: TGTGCCAGCAGCAAGACACAGGGTCTGGCTGAAAAACTGTTTTTT; cdr3_aa: CASSKTQGLAEKLFF
d_call: NA; v_call: TRBV27; clone_size: few; j_call: TRBJ1-1; cdr3_nt: TGTGCCAGCAGTTTAGGGGGGGCCACTGAAGCTTTCTTT; cdr3_aa: CASSLGGATEAFF
d_call: NA; v_call: TRBV7-6; clone_size: many; j_call: TRBJ2-3; cdr3_nt: TGTGCCAGCAGCTTAGCGGGAGGCACAGATACGCAGTATTTT; cdr3_aa: CASSLAGGTDTQYF
d_call: NA; v_call: TRBV19; clone_size: few; j_call: TRBJ1-5; cdr3_nt: TGTGCCAGTAGTATGGGTCCTTGGGTGAGCAATCAGCCCCAGCATTTT; cdr3_aa: CASSMGPWVSNQPQHF
d_call: TRBD2; v_call: TRBV7-6; clone_size: NA; j_call: TRBJ2-7; cdr3_nt: TGTGCCAGCAGCGTAGCGGGGGGATCCTACGAGCAGTACTTC; cdr3_aa: CASSVAGGSYEQYF
d_call: NA; v_call: TRBV6-1; clone_size: few; j_call: TRBJ1-6; cdr3_nt: TGTGCCAGCAGTGAGACTCCCTTGAGCTCCTATAATTCACCCCTCCACTTT; cdr3_aa: CASSETPLSSYNSPLHF
d_call: TRBD1; v_call: TRBV29-1; clone_size: NA; j_call: TRBJ2-4; cdr3_nt: TGCAGCGTTGCAGGGGGAAACATTCAGTACTTC; cdr3_aa: CSVAGGNIQYF
d_call: TRBD2; v_call: TRBV9; clone_size: NA; j_call: TRBJ2-7; cdr3_nt: TGTGCCAGCAGCGTGGGACTAGCGATGTACGAGCAGTACTTC; cdr3_aa: CASSVGLAMYEQYF
d_call: NA; v_call: TRBV5-4; clone_size: NA; j_call: TRBJ2-5; cdr3_nt: TGTGCCAGCAGCTGGGGACCCCGGGAGACCCAGTACTTC; cdr3_aa: CASSWGPRETQYF
d_call: TRBD1; v_call: TRBV7-7; clone_size: NA; j_call: TRBJ2-7; cdr3_nt: TGTGCTAGCAGCCACGGGACAGGGGCCTACGAGCAGTACTTC; cdr3_aa: CASSHGTGAYEQYF
d_call: TRBD2; v_call: TRBV5-1; clone_size: NA; j_call: TRBJ2-5; cdr3_nt: TGTGCCAGCAGCTTCCAAACTAGCGGGGCTAGGGAGACCCAGTACTTC; cdr3_aa: CASSFQTSGARETQYF
d_call: NA; v_call: TRBV19; clone_size: once; j_call: TRBJ2-4; cdr3_nt: TGTGCCAGTAGTATCGACGGGGTAGCCAAAAACATTCAGTACTTC; cdr3_aa: CASSIDGVAKNIQYF
d_call: TRBD2; v_call: TRBV5-1; clone_size: once; j_call: TRBJ2-1; cdr3_nt: TGCGCCAGCAGCCCTGGACTAGCGGGGGGCCGAGGGAATGAGCAGTTCTTC; cdr3_aa: CASSPGLAGGRGNEQFF
d_call: TRBD1; v_call: TRBV7-8; clone_size: few; j_call: TRBJ2-7; cdr3_nt: TGTGCCAGCAGCCCCAGGACAGGGGGCGCCTACGAGCAGTACTTC; cdr3_aa: CASSPRTGGAYEQYF
d_call: TRBD1; v_call: TRBV10-3; clone_size: large; j_call: TRBJ1-6; cdr3_nt: TGTGCCATCAGTGAGTCAGGGACAGGGGTTAATTCACCCCTCCACTTT; cdr3_aa: CAISESGTGVNSPLHF
d_call: NA; v_call: TRBV20-1; clone_size: few; j_call: TRBJ1-1; cdr3_nt: TGCAGTGCTCTTGACTGGCCTGAAGCTTTCTTT; cdr3_aa: CSALDWPEAFF
d_call: NA; v_call: TRBV7-3; clone_size: NA; j_call: TRBJ2-7; cdr3_nt: TGTGCCAGCAGCTTAACTATGGGACCGTACTACGAGCAGTACTTC; cdr3_aa: CASSLTMGPYYEQYF
d_call: TRBD2; v_call: TRBV7-9; clone_size: few; j_call: TRBJ2-3; cdr3_nt: TGTGCCAGCAGCTATAGCGGGGAAAGCACAGATACGCAGTATTTT; cdr3_aa: CASSYSGESTDTQYF
d_call: NA; v_call: TRBV2; clone_size: NA; j_call: TRBJ2-5; cdr3_nt: TGTGCCAGCAGTCCAGAGGAGACCCAGTACTTC; cdr3_aa: CASSPEETQYF
d_call: TRBD1; v_call: TRBV5-1; clone_size: once; j_call: TRBJ1-3; cdr3_nt: TGCGCCAGCAGCTTGGAGGGGGCGGACACCATATATTTT; cdr3_aa: CASSLEGADTIYF
d_call: TRBD2; v_call: TRBV19; clone_size: few; j_call: TRBJ2-1; cdr3_nt: TGTGCCAGTAGTGCGTTAGCGGGGGAGGAGCAGTTCTTC; cdr3_aa: CASSALAGEEQFF
d_call: NA; v_call: TRBV27; clone_size: NA; j_call: TRBJ1-5; cdr3_nt: TGTGCCAGCAGTTTAGCGGGGTATCCCAATCAGCCCCAGCATTTT; cdr3_aa: CASSLAGYPNQPQHF
d_call: NA; v_call: TRBV7-2; clone_size: NA; j_call: TRBJ1-5; cdr3_nt: TGTGCCAGCAGCTTACTGATTGGGAATCGGAATCAGCCCCAGCATTTT; cdr3_aa: CASSLLIGNRNQPQHF
d_call: NA; v_call: TRBV27; clone_size: few; j_call: TRBJ2-1; cdr3_nt: TGTGCCAGCAGTTTATCGAGCGGTAGCTCCTACAATGAGCAGTTCTTC; cdr3_aa: CASSLSSGSSYNEQFF
d_call: TRBD1; v_call: TRBV7-9; clone_size: few; j_call: TRBJ2-7; cdr3_nt: TGTGCCAGCAGCACCGAGACTTTCCGGGACAGGGGCCCATACGAGCAGTACTTC; cdr3_aa: CASSTETFRDRGPYEQYF
d_call: TRBD1; v_call: TRBV7-9; clone_size: NA; j_call: TRBJ2-4; cdr3_nt: TGTGCCAGCAGCGATTCCGGGACAGGGTACTCTATTCAGTACTTC; cdr3_aa: CASSDSGTGYSIQYF
d_call: NA; v_call: TRBV6-1; clone_size: NA; j_call: TRBJ1-5; cdr3_nt: TGTGCCAGCAGTGAGCCCCGACAGGATCCGCAGCCCCAGCATTTT; cdr3_aa: CASSEPRQDPQPQHF
d_call: NA; v_call: TRBV30; clone_size: NA; j_call: TRBJ2-7; cdr3_nt: TGTGCCAGCAGCTTGGCCCAGATTTACGAGCAGTACTTC; cdr3_aa: CASSLAQIYEQYF
d_call: TRBD1; v_call: TRBV29-1; clone_size: NA; j_call: TRBJ2-1; cdr3_nt: TGCAGCGTTGGGACAGGGCGGCGCGAGCAGTTCTTC; cdr3_aa: CSVGTGRREQFF
d_call: NA; v_call: TRBV2; clone_size: NA; j_call: TRBJ2-3; cdr3_nt: TGTGCCAGCAGTCTTCGACTTGATACGCAGTATTTT; cdr3_aa: CASSLRLDTQYF
d_call: TRBD1; v_call: TRBV30; clone_size: medium-sized; j_call: TRBJ1-1; cdr3_nt: TGTGCCTGGATCCCCCTCCCCGGGACAGGATTCACTGAAGCTTTCTTT; cdr3_aa: CAWIPLPGTGFTEAFF
d_call: NA; v_call: TRBV6-7; clone_size: medium-sized; j_call: TRBJ1-3; cdr3_nt: TGTGCCAGCATTCCAAGGCCAAGCGCTGGAAACACCATATATTTT; cdr3_aa: CASIPRPSAGNTIYF
d_call: NA; v_call: TRBV4-1; clone_size: few; j_call: TRBJ2-5; cdr3_nt: TGCGCCAGCAGCCAATTGCGGCAGGGAGAAGAGACCCAGTACTTC; cdr3_aa: CASSQLRQGEETQYF
d_call: NA; v_call: TRBV7-2; clone_size: NA; j_call: TRBJ1-5; cdr3_nt: TGTGCCAGCGCCGGAATTGATGGGATCAATCAGCCCCAGCATTTT; cdr3_aa: CASAGIDGINQPQHF
d_call: NA; v_call: TRBV5-8; clone_size: NA; j_call: TRBJ2-7; cdr3_nt: TGTGCCAGCAGCCAAGACACCGAAACGGGGTACGAGCAGTACTTC; cdr3_aa: CASSQDTETGYEQYF
d_call: NA; v_call: TRBV6-5; clone_size: NA; j_call: TRBJ2-7; cdr3_nt: TGTGCCAGCAGCACCTCCGCGGGACAGTACGAGCAGTACTTC; cdr3_aa: CASSTSAGQYEQYF
d_call: TRBD1; v_call: TRBV5-4; clone_size: NA; j_call: TRBJ2-1; cdr3_nt: TGTGCCAGCAGCTTGGTTCCTATGGACAGGACCTACAATGAGCAGTTCTTC; cdr3_aa: CASSLVPMDRTYNEQFF
d_call: NA; v_call: TRBV10-3; clone_size: NA; j_call: TRBJ1-2; cdr3_nt: TGTGCCGGCAGTTACAGTCAGGAAATCTATGGCTACACCTTC; cdr3_aa: CAGSYSQEIYGYTF
d_call: NA; v_call: TRBV30; clone_size: medium-sized; j_call: TRBJ1-5; cdr3_nt: TGTGCCTGGACGAGGGTAACGGGAGCAAATCAGCCCCAGCATTTT; cdr3_aa: CAWTRVTGANQPQHF
d_call: NA; v_call: TRBV5-1; clone_size: NA; j_call: TRBJ2-7; cdr3_nt: TGCGCCAGCAGCTTGGCCCGGACTGGAATTCCCTACGAGCAGTACTTC; cdr3_aa: CASSLARTGIPYEQYF
d_call: NA; v_call: TRBV5-1; clone_size: NA; j_call: TRBJ1-3; cdr3_nt: TGCGCCAGCAGCTTGAACCAAGGCGCTGGAAACACCATATATTTT; cdr3_aa: CASSLNQGAGNTIYF
d_call: NA; v_call: TRBV9; clone_size: NA; j_call: TRBJ2-5; cdr3_nt: TGTGCCAGCAGCGCGGGGTTAGAGACCCAGTACTTC; cdr3_aa: CASSAGLETQYF
d_call: NA; v_call: TRBV4-1; clone_size: NA; j_call: TRBJ2-5; cdr3_nt: TGCGCCAGCAGCCAAGAAATCTCTCCCATTGAGACCCAGTACTTC; cdr3_aa: CASSQEISPIETQYF
d_call: NA; v_call: TRBV6-5; clone_size: few; j_call: TRBJ1-2; cdr3_nt: TGTGCCAGCAGGGCAGACGAGCGTTATGGCTACACCTTC; cdr3_aa: CASRADERYGYTF
d_call: TRBD1; v_call: TRBV27; clone_size: NA; j_call: TRBJ1-2; cdr3_nt: TGTGCCAGCAGTGATAGGGACAGGGCCTCTTCAGGCTATGGCTACACCTTC; cdr3_aa: CASSDRDRASSGYGYTF
d_call: NA; v_call: TRBV7-9; clone_size: NA; j_call: TRBJ2-2; cdr3_nt: TGTGCCAGCAGTTTATCATGGGAGACCGGGGAGCTGTTTTTT; cdr3_aa: CASSLSWETGELFF
d_call: TRBD2; v_call: TRBV28; clone_size: NA; j_call: TRBJ2-5; cdr3_nt: TGTGCCAGCAGTTCCCCGGGACTAGCGGGGCAAGAGACCCAGTACTTC; cdr3_aa: CASSSPGLAGQETQYF